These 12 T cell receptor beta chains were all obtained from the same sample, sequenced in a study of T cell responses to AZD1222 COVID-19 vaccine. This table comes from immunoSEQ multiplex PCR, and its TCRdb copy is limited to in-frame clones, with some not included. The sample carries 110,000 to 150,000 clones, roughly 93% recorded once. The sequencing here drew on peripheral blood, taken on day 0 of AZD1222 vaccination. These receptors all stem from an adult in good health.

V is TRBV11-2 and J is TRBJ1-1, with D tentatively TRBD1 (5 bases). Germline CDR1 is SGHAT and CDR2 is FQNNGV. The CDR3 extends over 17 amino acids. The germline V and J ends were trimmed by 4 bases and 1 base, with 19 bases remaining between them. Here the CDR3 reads CASSSRGTAEPNTEAFF. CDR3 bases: TGTGCCAGCAGCTCGAGGGGCACAGCGGAGCCGAACACTGAAGCTTTCTTT.

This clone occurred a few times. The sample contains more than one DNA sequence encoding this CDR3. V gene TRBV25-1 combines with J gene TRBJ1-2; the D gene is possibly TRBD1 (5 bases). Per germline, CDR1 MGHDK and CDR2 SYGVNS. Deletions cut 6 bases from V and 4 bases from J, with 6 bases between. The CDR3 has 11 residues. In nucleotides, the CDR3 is TGTGCCAGCAGGGACATCTATGGCTACACCTTC. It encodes CASRDIYGYTF.

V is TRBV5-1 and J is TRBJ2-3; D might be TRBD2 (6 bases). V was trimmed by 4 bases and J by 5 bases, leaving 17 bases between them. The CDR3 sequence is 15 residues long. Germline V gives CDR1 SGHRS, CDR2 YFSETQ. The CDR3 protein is CASSHQGGSVDTQYF. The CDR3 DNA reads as TGCGCCAGCAGCCACCAGGGAGGATCGGTAGATACGCAGTATTTT.

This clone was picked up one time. DNA of the CDR3: TGTGCCAGTACGCAGGACAGATATTCCTACGAGCAGTACTTC. It translates to CASTQDRYSYEQYF. This rearrangement joins TRBV19 to TRBJ2-7; TRBD1 might be the D (6 bases). CDR3 length: 14 amino acids. Germline V gives CDR1 LNHDA, CDR2 SQIVND (reference sequence). The V gene lost 7 bases and the J gene lost 1 base, with 14 bases spanning the gap.

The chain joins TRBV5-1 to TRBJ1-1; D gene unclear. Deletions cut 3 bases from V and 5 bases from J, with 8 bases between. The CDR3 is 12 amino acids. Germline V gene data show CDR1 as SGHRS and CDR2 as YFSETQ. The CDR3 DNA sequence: TGCGCCAGCAGCTCTACGCGAACTGAAGCTTTCTTT. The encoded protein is CASSSTRTEAFF.

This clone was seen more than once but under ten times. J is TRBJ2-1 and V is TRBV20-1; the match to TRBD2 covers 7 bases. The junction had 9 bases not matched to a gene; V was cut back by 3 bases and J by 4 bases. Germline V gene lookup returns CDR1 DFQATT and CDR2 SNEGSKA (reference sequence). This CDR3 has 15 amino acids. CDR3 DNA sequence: TGCAGTGCTAGTCCCCTAGCGGACCCTTACAATGAGCAGTTCTTC. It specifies CSASPLADPYNEQFF.

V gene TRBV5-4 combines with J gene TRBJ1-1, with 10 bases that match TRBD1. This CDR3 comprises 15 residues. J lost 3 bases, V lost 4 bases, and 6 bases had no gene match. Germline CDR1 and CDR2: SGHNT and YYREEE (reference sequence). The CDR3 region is CASSPGQGRYTEAFF. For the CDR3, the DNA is TGTGCCAGCAGCCCGGGACAGGGGAGGTACACTGAAGCTTTCTTT.

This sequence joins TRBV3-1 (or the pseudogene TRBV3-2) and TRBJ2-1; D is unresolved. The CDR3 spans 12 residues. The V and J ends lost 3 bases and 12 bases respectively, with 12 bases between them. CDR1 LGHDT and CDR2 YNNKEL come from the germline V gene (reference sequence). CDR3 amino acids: CASSHAGAMQFF. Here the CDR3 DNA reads TGTGCCAGCAGCCACGCCGGAGCTATGCAGTTCTTC.

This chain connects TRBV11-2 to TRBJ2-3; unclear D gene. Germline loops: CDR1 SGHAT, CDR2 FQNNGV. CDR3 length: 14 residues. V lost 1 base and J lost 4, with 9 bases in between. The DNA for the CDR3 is TGTGCCAGCAGCTTAGCCCGGAGCGCAGATACGCAGTATTTT. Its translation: CASSLARSADTQYF. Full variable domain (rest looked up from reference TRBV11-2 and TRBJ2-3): EAGVAQSPRYKIIEKRQSVAFWCNPISGHATLYWYQQILGQGPKLLIQFQNNGVVDDSQLPKDRFSAERLKGVDSTLKIQPAKLEDSAVYLCASSLARSADTQYFGPGTRLTVL.

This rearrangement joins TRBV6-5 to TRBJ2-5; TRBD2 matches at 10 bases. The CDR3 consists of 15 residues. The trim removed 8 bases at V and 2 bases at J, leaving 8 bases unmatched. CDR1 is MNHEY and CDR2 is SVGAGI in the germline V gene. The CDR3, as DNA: TGTGCCAGCCTCCACCGGACTAGCGGACAAGAGACCCAGTACTTC. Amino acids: CASLHRTSGQETQYF.

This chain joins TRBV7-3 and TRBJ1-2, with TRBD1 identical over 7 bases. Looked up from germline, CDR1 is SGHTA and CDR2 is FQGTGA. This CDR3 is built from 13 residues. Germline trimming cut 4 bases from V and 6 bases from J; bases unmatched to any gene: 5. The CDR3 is CASSSTGEDGYTF. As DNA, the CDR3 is TGTGCCAGCAGCTCAACAGGGGAGGATGGCTACACCTTC.

CDR3 sequence: CASSMGGARTDTQYF. The CDR3 nucleotides read TGTGCCAGTAGTATGGGGGGGGCCCGCACAGATACGCAGTATTTT. The genes are TRBV19 and TRBJ2-3, with D possibly being TRBD2 (7 bases). Germline values: CDR1 LNHDA, CDR2 SQIVND (reference sequence). V was clipped by 3 bases and J by 1 base, with 11 bases between them. The CDR3 covers 15 residues.